One TCR beta chain is described in this entry. The V end was cut by 2 bases, the J end by 4 bases, with 9 bases between. This CDR3 comprises 14 residues. The germline V gene encodes CDR1 PRHDT and CDR2 FYEKMQ (reference sequence). The protocol was immunoSEQ multiplex PCR, while the TCRdb copy is restricted to in-frame clones and leaves out a portion. The sample consists of more than 50,000 clones, 89% of them appearing once. This record belongs to a study of OX40 agonist ivuxolimab in advanced cancers. The V and J genes are TRBV13 and TRBJ2-1; D remains ambiguous. The receptor comes from an adult with an advanced solid tumor such as melanoma, head and neck, liver or kidney cancer. Source: CD4+ or CD8+ T cells sorted from blood, taken in a trial of the OX40 agonist ivuxolimab. Here the CDR3 DNA reads TGTGCCAGCAGCTTATTCCTGGTTTACAATGAGCAGTTCTTC. Translating gives CASSLFLVYNEQFF.